This TCR beta chain came from a study of T-cell reconstitution after alpha-beta-depleted transplantation in children. CDR3 length equals 14 residues. V lost 1 base, J lost 7 bases, and 8 bases lay in between. Researchers prepared the TCRbeta library using unique molecular identifiers, the study reports. A single record per CDR3 protein comes from TCRdb applying MiXCR to the PCR reads. The profile covers around 96,000 distinct CDR3 sequences, with roughly an eighth appearing a single time and approximately 13% taken by the ten largest. This clonotype was counted at least ten times. This receptor was taken from a human donor who donated a stem cell graft to a child with inherited bone marrow failure. The gene calls are TRBV12-3 or TRBV12-4 and TRBJ1-6, with D unresolved. The sample here was PBMCs from the stem cell graft donor, taken from the stem cell graft. The chain's CDR3 is CASSLGAGNSPLHF. Here the CDR3 DNA reads TGTGCCAGCAGTTTAGGCGCAGGAAATTCACCCCTCCACTTT.